One and the same sample provided the 28 T cell receptor beta chains below, sequenced in a study of cytomegalovirus exposure and HLA in healthy donors. PCR used 60 Vbeta primers and 13 Jbeta primers. Clones were sequenced by immunoSEQ multiplex PCR, and TCRdb holds only the in-frame ones, with some missing. Among some 120,000 clones listed, approximately 85% were seen once. The sequenced material came from PBMCs. Every receptor here comes from a woman aged 25 to 39 in good health and CMV-seropositive.

This clone has a single count. The chain is built from TRBV10-3 and TRBJ2-5; tentatively, D is TRBD2 (5 bases). V lost 3 bases and J lost 8, with 13 bases in between. CDR1 and CDR2 from the germline V gene are ENHRY and SYGVKD. The CDR3 length is 13 residues. This CDR3 is CAISDQLEETQYF. Written as DNA, the CDR3 is TGTGCCATCAGTGACCAGTTGGAGGAAACCCAGTACTTC.

The chain carries TRBV28 and TRBJ1-2; 9 nucleotides line up with TRBD1. The V gene's germline CDR1 is MDHEN and CDR2 SYDVKM. V gave up 7 bases and J gave up 4 bases; unmatched junction bases: 10. CDR3 length: 15 residues. The CDR3 region is CASTPPPGQGYGYTF. The CDR3 nucleotides are TGTGCCAGCACCCCCCCTCCGGGACAGGGCTATGGCTACACCTTC.

V is TRBV10-3 and J is TRBJ2-1, with D maybe TRBD2 (6 bases). The CDR3 is made up of 15 amino acids. Germline assignment: CDR1 ENHRY and CDR2 SYGVKD. Deletions cut 0 bases from V and 8 bases from J, with 14 bases between. CDR3 sequence reads: CAISESGRDGYEQFF. CDR3 coding DNA: TGTGCCATCAGTGAGTCTGGGCGGGATGGGTATGAGCAGTTCTTC.

This chain joins TRBV9 and TRBJ1-1; TRBD1 is a possible D gene (5 bases). CDR3 length: 15 residues. CDR1 SGDLS and CDR2 YYNGEE come from the germline V gene. V dropped 0 bases and J dropped 3 bases, with 12 bases sitting between them. The CDR3 here is CASSVGGTPYTEAFF. Here the CDR3 DNA reads TGTGCCAGCAGCGTAGGAGGGACTCCTTACACTGAAGCTTTCTTT.

The V and J genes are TRBV6-1 and TRBJ2-5; no definite D call. Germline CDR1 is MNHNS and CDR2 is SASEGT. V was trimmed by 10 bases and J by 5 bases, leaving 20 bases between them. CDR3 length: 14 residues. The CDR3 loop is CATYQPSRRETQYF. The CDR3 bases are TGTGCCACCTACCAACCCTCGAGGCGGGAGACCCAGTACTTC.

J is TRBJ2-3 and V is TRBV5-1, with D possibly being TRBD2 (5 bases). CDR3 size: 15 residues. Between the trimmed V and J ends, which lost 0 bases and 2 bases, there was a span of 10 bases. Germline V gene lookup returns CDR1 SGHRS and CDR2 YFSETQ. The CDR3 loop reads CASSLAGSFTDTQYF. CDR3 nucleotides: TGCGCCAGCAGCTTGGCGGGGTCCTTCACAGATACGCAGTATTTT.

This rearrangement joins TRBV28 to TRBJ1-4, with D hard to call. Trimming took off 5 bases at V and 4 bases at J, with 5 bases between the two ends. Germline V CDR1 and CDR2: MDHEN, SYDVKM. CDR3 size: 12 residues. The CDR3 spells CASSPLNEKLFF. DNA for the CDR3: TGTGCCAGCAGTCCCCTTAATGAAAAACTGTTTTTT.

This clone was recorded once. V usage is TRBV28 and J usage is TRBJ2-7, with D possibly matching TRBD2 (6 bases). This CDR3 comprises 14 residues. The V and J ends lost 7 bases and 3 bases respectively, with 16 bases between them. The germline gives CDR1 MDHEN, CDR2 SYDVKM. The CDR3 loop is CASNELGGDYEQYF. CDR3 bases: TGTGCCAGCAATGAGCTGGGAGGAGACTACGAGCAGTACTTC.

This chain connects TRBV11-2 to TRBJ2-1; 8 nucleotides line up with TRBD2. With V trimmed by 4 bases and J by 7 bases, 6 bases remained unmatched. In germline, CDR1 is SGHAT, CDR2 FQNNGV. The CDR3 consists of 14 residues. The DNA of the CDR3 is TGTGCCAGCAGCTCCAGACTAGCGAGGAATGAGCAGTTCTTC. This sequence encodes CASSSRLARNEQFF. Combining the CDR3 with reference TRBV11-2 and TRBJ2-1 gives the whole variable domain EAGVAQSPRYKIIEKRQSVAFWCNPISGHATLYWYQQILGQGPKLLIQFQNNGVVDDSQLPKDRFSAERLKGVDSTLKIQPAKLEDSAVYLCASSSRLARNEQFFGPGTRLTVL.

The CDR3 sequence: CASTLRGQPGYTF. In DNA, the CDR3 is TGTGCCAGCACACTAAGGGGACAGCCTGGCTACACCTTC. The chain has TRBV28 and TRBJ1-2; TRBD1 matches at 7 bases. From germline, CDR1 is MDHEN and CDR2 SYDVKM. V was clipped by 7 bases and J by 7 bases; unmatched bases: 9. The CDR3 totals 13 residues.

The chain uses TRBV28 and TRBJ1-2, with D possibly TRBD1 on 5 matching bases. Germline CDR1 reads MDHEN; CDR2 reads SYDVKM. The CDR3 sequence is 12 residues long. The V and J ends lost 1 base and 7 bases respectively, with 7 bases between them. The CDR3 bases are TGTGCCAGCAGTTTATTAGGGGTTGGCTACACCTTC. This encodes CASSLLGVGYTF.

The V call is TRBV19, the J call TRBJ2-5; TRBD2 agrees at 7 bases. Germline assignment: CDR1 LNHDA and CDR2 SQIVND (reference sequence). Trimming at V came to 5 bases and at J to 5 bases, leaving 11 bases not matched to a gene. This CDR3 has 15 amino acids. Here the CDR3 reads CASSLGPEGGETQYF. The CDR3 coding sequence is TGTGCCAGTAGTTTGGGCCCTGAGGGAGGGGAGACCCAGTACTTC. Combining the CDR3 with reference TRBV19 and TRBJ2-5 gives the whole variable domain DGGITQSPKYLFRKEGQNVTLSCEQNLNHDAMYWYRQDPGQGLRLIYYSQIVNDFQKGDIAEGYSVSREKKESFPLTVTSAQKNPTAFYLCASSLGPEGGETQYFGPGTRLLVL.

Notes on this clone: Other DNA sequences in this sample translate to the same CDR3. This chain joins TRBV20-1 and TRBJ1-1; D gene unclear. V lost 6 bases to trimming and J lost 5 bases, with 7 bases between them. Germline V lookup: CDR1 DFQATT, CDR2 SNEGSKA (reference sequence). The CDR3 covers 10 residues. The CDR3 nucleotides read TGCAGTGCCCGGAGGACTGAAGCTTTCTTT. This codes for CSARRTEAFF.

The chain links TRBV10-1 to TRBJ1-2; D remains unclear. CDR1 WNHNN and CDR2 SYGVQD come from the germline V gene (reference sequence). V was shortened by 8 bases and J by 3 bases, with 7 bases between the two germline ends. The CDR3 is made up of 11 amino acids. CDR3 region: CASGGDYGYTF. CDR3 bases: TGCGCCAGCGGAGGAGACTATGGCTACACCTTC.

The chain is built from TRBV9 and TRBJ2-2, with a possible D match to TRBD1 (6 bases). CDR3 size: 13 residues. Germline CDR1 and CDR2: SGDLS and YYNGEE. V dropped 4 bases and J dropped 5 bases, with 9 bases sitting between them. In DNA, the CDR3 is TGTGCCAGCAGCCCCACAGGGACCGGGGAGCTGTTTTTT. Protein product: CASSPTGTGELFF. Using reference TRBV9 and TRBJ2-2 for the parts outside the CDR3, the full variable domain is DSGVTQTPKHLITATGQRVTLRCSPRSGDLSVYWYQQSLDQGLQFLIQYYNGEERAKGNILERFSAQQFPDLHSELNLSSLELGDSALYFCASSPTGTGELFFGEGSRLTVL.

V and J are TRBV7-9 and TRBJ1-2; D is undetermined. In germline, CDR1 is SEHNR, CDR2 FQNEAQ (reference sequence). This CDR3 has 11 amino acids. The V gene lost 5 bases and the J gene lost 11 bases, with 12 bases spanning the gap. The CDR3 nucleotides are TGTGCCAGCAGCCCGACTCGTGCTTACACCTTC. Its translation is CASSPTRAYTF.

This clone came up once. The chain employs TRBV5-1 and TRBJ1-1, with 7 bases that match TRBD1. The germline V gene encodes CDR1 SGHRS and CDR2 YFSETQ. The CDR3 loop spans 14 amino acids. Trimming cost V 4 bases and J 0 bases; bases outside gene matches: 3. The CDR3 protein is CASSPDRLNTEAFF. CDR3 sequence (DNA): TGCGCCAGCAGCCCGGACAGGTTGAACACTGAAGCTTTCTTT.

The chain employs TRBV2 and TRBJ2-7; 10 nucleotides line up with TRBD1. The CDR3 has 13 amino acids. Germline V gene data show CDR1 as SNHLY and CDR2 as FYNNEI. J lost 6 bases, V lost 9 bases, and 8 bases had no gene match. The CDR3 region has the DNA TGTGCCAGTTCCGGGACAGGGGAATCCGAGCAGTACTTC. Translated: CASSGTGESEQYF.

The chain is built from TRBV5-1 and TRBJ1-2; no clear D. Deletions cut 3 bases from V and 4 bases from J, with 10 bases between. CDR3 size: 13 residues. Looked up from germline, CDR1 is SGHRS and CDR2 is YFSETQ. The CDR3 DNA sequence: TGCGCCAGCAGCTCCCCCGTTAGCTATGGCTACACCTTC. This codes for CASSSPVSYGYTF.

The rearrangement uses TRBV27 and TRBJ1-5; TRBD1 is a possible D gene (5 bases). Germline CDR1 reads MNHEY; CDR2 reads SMNVEV (reference sequence). V was clipped by 6 bases and J by 2 bases, with 14 bases between them. The CDR3 contains 15 residues. The CDR3 spells CASSQDTGGNQPQHF. The CDR3, as DNA: TGTGCCAGCAGCCAAGACACAGGCGGCAATCAGCCCCAGCATTTT.

This clone was seen just once. This chain links TRBV7-3 with TRBJ2-2; no definite D call. Germline lookup yields CDR1 SGHTA and CDR2 FQGTGA. The CDR3 covers 14 residues. Trimming took off 5 bases at V and 0 bases at J, with 7 bases between the two ends. CDR3 region: CASSINSNTGELFF. Here the CDR3 DNA reads TGTGCCAGCAGCATCAACTCGAACACCGGGGAGCTGTTTTTT. Looking up the rest from reference TRBV7-3 and TRBJ2-2 gives the full variable domain: GAGVSQTPSNKVTEKGKYVELRCDPISGHTALYWYRQSLGQGPEFLIYFQGTGAADDSGLPNDRFFAVRPEGSVSTLKIQRTERGDSAVYLCASSINSNTGELFFGEGSRLTVL.

This clone was recorded only once. This chain's CDR3 is CAISEWTEGYTF. CDR3 nucleotide sequence: TGTGCCATCAGTGAGTGGACAGAAGGCTACACCTTC. This sequence joins TRBV10-3 and TRBJ1-2; D possibly corresponds to TRBD1 (6 bases). Trimming cost V 1 base and J 8 bases, with 8 bases left between them. This CDR3 is 12 amino acids long. Germline V gene sequence: CDR1 ENHRY, CDR2 SYGVKD.

The genes are TRBV6-1 and TRBJ1-5, with D uncertain. V lost 1 base to trimming and J lost 9 bases, with 10 bases between them. Germline V gives CDR1 MNHNS, CDR2 SASEGT. The CDR3 is 13 residues long. Written as DNA, the CDR3 is TGTGCCAGCAGTGAAGGGAGCCGCGGGCCCCAGCATTTT. It specifies CASSEGSRGPQHF.

V gene TRBV25-1 combines with J gene TRBJ2-7; 10 bases match TRBD1. The germline V gene encodes CDR1 MGHDK and CDR2 SYGVNS. This CDR3 spans 15 amino acids. After removal of 1 base from V and 7 bases from J, the junction contained 7 bases not matched to a gene. CDR3 in amino acids: CASSEWGTGVGEQYF. As DNA, the CDR3 is TGTGCCAGCAGTGAATGGGGGACAGGGGTGGGAGAGCAGTACTTC.

This sequence joins TRBV28 and TRBJ2-7; D might be TRBD1 (5 bases). The CDR3 contains 15 residues. The germline gives CDR1 MDHEN, CDR2 SYDVKM. With 3 bases removed from V and 0 bases from J, the gap between germline ends came to 12 bases. CDR3 residues: CASSLSTGYSYEQYF. The DNA for the CDR3 is TGTGCCAGCAGTTTGTCAACAGGCTACTCCTACGAGCAGTACTTC. The variable domain in full, with the rest retrieved from reference TRBV28 and TRBJ2-7, is DVKVTQSSRYLVKRTGEKVFLECVQDMDHENMFWYRQDPGLGLRLIYFSYDVKMKEKGDIPEGYSVSREKKERFSLILESASTNQTSMYLCASSLSTGYSYEQYFGPGTRLTVT.

The chain links TRBV28 to TRBJ2-3, with 8 bases lining up with TRBD1. Trimming removed 3 bases from V and 4 bases from J; junction bases left unmatched: 3. Germline CDR1 and CDR2: MDHEN and SYDVKM. The CDR3 runs 14 residues. This CDR3 reads CASSLTGEADTQYF. CDR3 sequence (DNA): TGTGCCAGCAGTTTGACAGGGGAGGCAGATACGCAGTATTTT. The entire variable domain, with the rest obtained from reference TRBV28 and TRBJ2-3, is as follows: DVKVTQSSRYLVKRTGEKVFLECVQDMDHENMFWYRQDPGLGLRLIYFSYDVKMKEKGDIPEGYSVSREKKERFSLILESASTNQTSMYLCASSLTGEADTQYFGPGTRLTVL.

The J gene is TRBJ1-1, the V gene TRBV7-9; 8 bases align to TRBD1. The V segment lost 1 base and the J segment 4 bases; nucleotides outside the gene matches: 5. The CDR3 consists of 15 residues. Germline V gives CDR1 SEHNR, CDR2 FQNEAQ (reference sequence). CDR3 DNA sequence: TGTGCCAGCAGCTTAGAAACAGGGGGAGTCACTGAAGCTTTCTTT. Amino acids: CASSLETGGVTEAFF. The entire variable domain, with the rest obtained from reference TRBV7-9 and TRBJ1-1, is as follows: DTGVSQNPRHKITKRGQNVTFRCDPISEHNRLYWYRQTLGQGPEFLTYFQNEAQLEKSRLLSDRFSAERPKGSFSTLEIQRTEQGDSAMYLCASSLETGGVTEAFFGQGTRLTVV.

The chain combines TRBV6-4 with TRBJ2-1; TRBD1 might be the D (5 bases). The V gene lost 6 bases and the J gene lost 2 bases, with 14 bases spanning the gap. Germline assignment: CDR1 MRHNA and CDR2 SNTAGT. The CDR3 contains 15 residues. The CDR3 region has the DNA TGTGCCAGCAGCCCAGGGATAGGCACCTACAATGAGCAGTTCTTC. This translates into CASSPGIGTYNEQFF.